These 20 T cell receptor beta chains were all obtained from the same sample, sequenced in a study of T cell responses to AZD1222 COVID-19 vaccine. Sequencing used immunoSEQ multiplex PCR; TCRdb keeps in-frame clones, though not all of them. The sample includes approximately 110,000 clones, 88% seen only once; the top ten take under 6.5%. Sequenced material: peripheral blood, taken 28 days after the second AZD1222 dose. All receptors derive from an adult who received the AZD1222 COVID-19 vaccine.

This clone was seen a single time. This rearrangement joins TRBV5-4 to TRBJ1-4, with D unresolved. The germline V and J ends were trimmed by 5 bases and 4 bases, with 12 bases remaining between them. Germline values: CDR1 SGHNT, CDR2 YYREEE (reference sequence). This CDR3 spans 14 amino acids. The DNA of the CDR3 is TGTGCCAGCAGTCAGACGGAAAATAATGAAAAACTGTTTTTT. It encodes CASSQTENNEKLFF. Based on the CDR3 plus reference TRBV5-4 and TRBJ1-4, the full variable domain is ETGVTQSPTHLIKTRGQQVTLRCSSQSGHNTVSWYQQALGQGPQFIFQYYREEENGRGNFPPRFSGLQFPNYSSELNVNALELDDSALYLCASSQTENNEKLFFGSGTQLSVL.

The CDR3 is CASSSGTGGETEAFF. The DNA for the CDR3 is TGTGCCAGCAGTTCCGGGACAGGGGGCGAAACTGAAGCTTTCTTT. V usage is TRBV28 and J usage is TRBJ1-1, with 12 bases that match TRBD1. The CDR3 consists of 15 residues. Germline V CDR1 and CDR2: MDHEN, SYDVKM. J was trimmed by 5 bases and V by 4 bases; bases with no gene match: 5.

The J gene is TRBJ2-7, the V gene TRBV7-8; possible D gene TRBD1, 6 bases. The germline V gene encodes CDR1 SGHVS and CDR2 FQNEAQ. The CDR3 sequence is 17 residues long. V lost 4 bases and J lost 0, with 19 bases in between. DNA for the CDR3: TGTGCCAGCAGCTCTCCGGGACAAGGATCATACTCCTACGAGCAGTACTTC. Amino acids: CASSSPGQGSYSYEQYF.

In this sample, this clone turned up once. This chain joins TRBV28 and TRBJ1-5; D unresolved. The CDR3 loop spans 16 amino acids. Germline assignment: CDR1 MDHEN and CDR2 SYDVKM. V shed 5 bases and J shed 2 bases, with 16 bases lying between them. The CDR3 loop is CASSPLGTAGNQPQHF. As DNA, the CDR3 is TGTGCCAGCAGTCCCTTGGGCACCGCTGGCAATCAGCCCCAGCATTTT.

The chain couples TRBV29-1 to TRBJ2-7; 7 bases line up with TRBD2. V dropped 4 bases and J dropped 3; count of bases not matched to a gene: 6. Germline CDR1 SQVTM, CDR2 ANQGSEA. The CDR3 is made up of 13 amino acids. The CDR3 region is CSVALQRGYEQYF. The CDR3 DNA is TGCAGCGTTGCCCTCCAGCGGGGCTACGAGCAGTACTTC.

Here the CDR3 reads CASSVAGSTNYGYTF. As DNA, the CDR3 is TGTGCCAGCAGCGTAGCAGGCAGTACTAACTATGGCTACACCTTC. This chain connects TRBV9 to TRBJ1-2; D unresolved. This CDR3 spans 15 amino acids. Trimming pared 0 bases from V and 0 bases from J, leaving 9 bases between. Germline CDR1 SGDLS, CDR2 YYNGEE.

The J gene is TRBJ1-1, the V gene TRBV7-9; the D is unclear. With 0 bases removed from V and 1 base from J, the gap between germline ends came to 6 bases. Germline V gene data show CDR1 as SEHNR and CDR2 as FQNEAQ (reference sequence). The CDR3 is 14 amino acids. In nucleotides, the CDR3 is TGTGCCAGCAGCTTAGCGGGGTGGAACACTGAAGCTTTCTTT. Protein: CASSLAGWNTEAFF.

The chain recombines TRBV7-9 with TRBJ2-7; D gene unclear. The CDR3 runs 12 residues. V dropped 5 bases and J dropped 3 bases, with 8 bases sitting between them. Germline V gives CDR1 SEHNR, CDR2 FQNEAQ (reference sequence). For the CDR3, the DNA is TGTGCCAGCAGCCATGGCGTCTACGAGCAGTACTTC. Translated: CASSHGVYEQYF.

The chain recombines TRBV13 with TRBJ1-6, with D maybe TRBD1 (5 bases). V was trimmed by 0 bases and J by 5 bases, leaving 5 bases between them. CDR3 length: 14 residues. Germline CDR1 and CDR2: PRHDT and FYEKMQ (reference sequence). The CDR3 DNA sequence: TGTGCCAGCAGCTTAGGGACAGATAATTCACCCCTCCACTTT. Translation gives CASSLGTDNSPLHF.

V usage is TRBV7-9 and J usage is TRBJ1-6, with 7 bases identical to TRBD1. Germline CDR1 reads SEHNR; CDR2 reads FQNEAQ (reference sequence). J gave up 14 bases and V 4 bases, and 11 bases lay outside the gene matches. This CDR3 is 14 amino acids long. CDR3 nucleotide sequence: TGTGCCAGCAGCTCGGGGCCACAGGGGAATTCCCTCCACTTT. Amino acids: CASSSGPQGNSLHF.

V is TRBV11-2 and J is TRBJ2-5; the match to TRBD2 covers 9 bases. There are 16 residues in the CDR3. The V gene's germline CDR1 is SGHAT and CDR2 FQNNGV. V was pared by 1 base and J by 5 bases, with 8 bases of the junction left unmatched. In DNA, the CDR3 is TGTGCCAGCAGCTTAGCCCCCCTAGCGGGGAAGGAGACCCAGTACTTC. Translation gives CASSLAPLAGKETQYF.

The chain has TRBV4-3 and TRBJ2-7; either TRBD1 or TRBD2 may fit D (5 bases each). V dropped 4 bases and J dropped 0 bases, with 10 bases sitting between them. The CDR3 loop spans 14 amino acids. CDR1 LGHNA and CDR2 YSLEER come from the germline V gene. The CDR3 DNA follows: TGCGCCAGCAGCCGAGGGGACGGCTCCTACGAGCAGTACTTC. Residues: CASSRGDGSYEQYF.

This chain joins TRBV18 and TRBJ1-1; tentatively, D is TRBD1 (5 bases). This CDR3 contains 14 residues. CDR1 is KGHSH, CDR2 LQKENI, per germline. The V end was cut by 3 bases, the J end by 6 bases, with 14 bases between. The CDR3 nucleotides are TGTGCCAGCTCACCGACGGGACCGCCGGCTGAAGCTTTCTTT. Translating gives CASSPTGPPAEAFF.

The V call is TRBV9, the J call TRBJ2-7; D perhaps matches TRBD1 (6 bases). V was clipped by 1 base and J by 2 bases, with 16 bases between them. CDR3 length: 16 residues. Germline CDR1 reads SGDLS; CDR2 reads YYNGEE. The CDR3 DNA sequence: TGTGCCAGCAGCGTATTCAGAGGACAGCAACCCTACGAGCAGTACTTC. This sequence encodes CASSVFRGQQPYEQYF.

Here the CDR3 DNA reads TGTGCCAGCAGTTCCGGGACAGGACACCTAGATACGCAGTATTTT. Amino acids: CASSSGTGHLDTQYF. The chain employs TRBV6-5 and TRBJ2-3; TRBD1 agrees at 8 bases. Germline V gene sequence: CDR1 MNHEY, CDR2 SVGAGI. After removal of 4 bases from V and 5 bases from J, the junction contained 8 bases not matched to a gene. The CDR3 totals 15 residues.

The rearrangement links TRBV6-2 or TRBV6-3 to TRBJ1-2; D may be TRBD1 (6 bases). The germline V and J ends were trimmed by 5 bases and 4 bases, with 17 bases remaining between them. This CDR3 spans 15 amino acids. Germline CDR1 MNHEY, CDR2 SVGEGT. In DNA, the CDR3 is TGTGCCAGCAGTACAACCGGGACAAGAGCCTATGGCTACACCTTC. The encoded protein is CASSTTGTRAYGYTF.

The chain uses TRBV2 and TRBJ1-3; possible D gene TRBD1, 5 bases. V gave up 3 bases and J gave up 2 bases, with 5 bases separating them. CDR3 length: 13 amino acids. Germline values: CDR1 SNHLY, CDR2 FYNNEI. The CDR3 nucleotides are TGTGCCAGCAGTGAGGGACCTGGAAACACCATATATTTT. Translated: CASSEGPGNTIYF. Variable domain in full (rest from reference TRBV2 and TRBJ1-3): EPEVTQTPSHQVTQMGQEVILRCVPISNHLYFYWYRQILGQKVEFLVSFYNNEISEKSEIFDDQFSVERPDGSNFTLKIRSTKLEDSAMYFCASSEGPGNTIYFGEGSWLTVV.

The genes are TRBV6-1 and TRBJ2-5; TRBD2 matches at 9 bases. CDR3 size: 15 residues. V was clipped by 2 bases and J by 1 base; unmatched bases: 2. Germline V gives CDR1 MNHNS, CDR2 SASEGT. CDR3 coding DNA: TGTGCCAGCAGTGAATTAGCGGGGGTCCAAGAGACCCAGTACTTC. This codes for CASSELAGVQETQYF.

The chain links TRBV5-1 to TRBJ2-3, with D perhaps matching TRBD1 (6 bases). V shed 3 bases and J shed 2 bases, with 10 bases lying between them. The CDR3 length is 14 residues. Germline V lookup: CDR1 SGHRS, CDR2 YFSETQ. DNA for the CDR3: TGCGCCAGCAGCTCATGGGACACCACAGATACGCAGTATTTT. Its protein product is CASSSWDTTDTQYF.

CDR3 coding DNA: TGCGCCAGCAGCCCAGGGACAGGGGTGTGGGATGAAAAACTGTTTTTT. Amino acid sequence: CASSPGTGVWDEKLFF. The chain uses TRBV4-1 and TRBJ1-4; the match to TRBD1 covers 10 bases. J lost 6 bases, V lost 4 bases, and 8 bases had no gene match. Germline V gene lookup returns CDR1 MGHRA and CDR2 YSYEKL. The CDR3 covers 16 residues.